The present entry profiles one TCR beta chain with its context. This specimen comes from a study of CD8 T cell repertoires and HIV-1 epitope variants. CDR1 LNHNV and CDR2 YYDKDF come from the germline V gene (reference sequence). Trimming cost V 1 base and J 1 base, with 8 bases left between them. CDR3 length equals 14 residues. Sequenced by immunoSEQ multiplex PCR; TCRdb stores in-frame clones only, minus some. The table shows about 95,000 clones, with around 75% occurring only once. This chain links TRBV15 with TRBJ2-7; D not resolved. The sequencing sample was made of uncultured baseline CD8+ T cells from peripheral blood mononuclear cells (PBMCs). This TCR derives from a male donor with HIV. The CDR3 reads CATSRAGVSYEQYF. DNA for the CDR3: TGTGCCACCAGCAGAGCTGGGGTTTCCTACGAGCAGTACTTC.